A single sample is the source of the 26 T cell receptor beta chains below, sequenced in a study of blood T cell repertoires in COVID-19. Sequencing was performed with immunoSEQ multiplex PCR; in TCRdb, only in-frame clones are kept and a portion is missing. The profile shows a few hundred thousand clones, more than 85% of them singletons. The sample consisted of peripheral blood. These receptors came from a person between 18 and 30 years old with COVID-19, enrolled during active disease.

For the CDR3, the DNA is TGCGCCAGCAGCTTGTCTTCTGGAAACACCATATATTTT. Its translation: CASSLSSGNTIYF. The V gene is TRBV5-1, the J gene TRBJ1-3, with D unclear. The CDR3 length is 13 residues. Germline assignment: CDR1 SGHRS and CDR2 YFSETQ. Between the trimmed V and J ends, which lost 1 base and 1 base, there was a span of 3 bases.

The chain links TRBV28 to TRBJ1-6; TRBD1 matches at 8 bases. The CDR3 covers 15 residues. V lost 6 bases and J lost 6; bases outside the gene matches: 7. Germline V gene lookup returns CDR1 MDHEN and CDR2 SYDVKM. The DNA for the CDR3 is TGTGCCAGCAGCCCACCGGGACAGGTTAATTCACCCCTCCACTTT. Its translation is CASSPPGQVNSPLHF. Using reference TRBV28 and TRBJ1-6 for the parts outside the CDR3, the full variable domain is DVKVTQSSRYLVKRTGEKVFLECVQDMDHENMFWYRQDPGLGLRLIYFSYDVKMKEKGDIPEGYSVSREKKERFSLILESASTNQTSMYLCASSPPGQVNSPLHFGNGTRLTVT.

The chain combines TRBV13 with TRBJ1-1; D gene uncertain. With 3 bases removed from V and 7 bases from J, the gap between germline ends came to 6 bases. CDR1 is PRHDT and CDR2 is FYEKMQ in the germline V gene (reference sequence). The CDR3 contains 11 residues. CDR3 amino acids: CASSFRNEAFF. CDR3 DNA: TGTGCCAGCAGCTTCAGGAATGAAGCTTTCTTT.

This chain connects TRBV19 to TRBJ1-5; D perhaps matches TRBD1 (6 bases). V lost 9 bases and J 3 bases, leaving 12 bases between the germline ends. The germline V gene has CDR1 LNHDA and CDR2 SQIVND (reference sequence). The CDR3 contains 13 residues. This chain's CDR3 is CASNREDNQPQHF. The DNA for the CDR3 is TGTGCCAGCAACAGGGAAGACAATCAGCCCCAGCATTTT.

This rearrangement joins TRBV29-1 to TRBJ2-1; maybe TRBD1 (5 bases). This CDR3 is built from 12 residues. Germline V gene data show CDR1 as SQVTM and CDR2 as ANQGSEA. Trimming took off 7 bases at V and 6 bases at J, with 13 bases between the two ends. The DNA for the CDR3 is TGCAGCGGAACAGGCCAGATCAATGAGCAGTTCTTC. This sequence encodes CSGTGQINEQFF.

The chain combines TRBV18 with TRBJ1-5, with 8 bases fitting TRBD1. CDR3 length equals 16 residues. From germline, CDR1 is KGHSH and CDR2 LQKENI. The ends lost 3 bases at V and 4 bases at J; junction bases unmatched: 8. CDR3 nucleotides: TGTGCCAGCTCACCTCGGACAGGGAAGGGAAATCAGCCCCAGCATTTT. Translated, it gives CASSPRTGKGNQPQHF.

This clone has just a few counts. J is TRBJ2-7 and V is TRBV4-1; a weak D match, TRBD1 (6 bases). CDR1 and CDR2 from the germline V gene are MGHRA and YSYEKL. The CDR3 is 14 residues long. V was clipped by 8 bases and J by 2 bases, with 16 bases between them. DNA of the CDR3: TGCGCCAGCCAAAGGACAGTCTTTACCTACGAGCAGTACTTC. Protein sequence: CASQRTVFTYEQYF.

The chain is built from TRBV7-2 and TRBJ2-7; 9 nucleotides align to TRBD2. Germline-derived CDR1 and CDR2 are SGHTA and FQGNSA. Trimming removed 2 bases from V and 1 base from J; junction bases left unmatched: 9. The CDR3 sequence is 17 residues long. The CDR3 reads CASSLFQREARSYEQYF. DNA of the CDR3: TGTGCCAGCAGCTTATTTCAGCGGGAGGCCCGTTCCTACGAGCAGTACTTC.

In regard to this clone: One junction end does not reproduce the germline sequence, and a read error may be involved. Other DNA sequences from this sample encode an identical CDR3 as well. The chain links TRBV7-7 to TRBJ2-1, with 11 positions matching TRBD2. The CDR3 totals 15 residues. Germline values: CDR1 SSHAT, CDR2 FNYEAQ (reference sequence). DNA for the CDR3: TGTGCTAGCAGCCCCGGGACTAGCGGTTACAATGAGCAGTTCTTC. It specifies CASSPGTSGYNEQFF.

This chain uses TRBV7-9 with TRBJ2-3; TRBD2 aligns across 8 bases. Germline V CDR1 and CDR2: SEHNR, FQNEAQ (reference sequence). V lost 0 bases, J lost 2 bases, and 4 bases stayed unmatched. The CDR3 sequence is 16 residues long. This CDR3 reads CASSLAEAGVTDTQYF. CDR3 coding DNA: TGTGCCAGCAGCTTAGCGGAAGCGGGAGTCACAGATACGCAGTATTTT.

The rearrangement uses TRBV4-3 and TRBJ2-3, with 9 bases aligning to TRBD2. The CDR3 is 17 amino acids. Looked up from germline, CDR1 is LGHNA and CDR2 is YSLEER. V was clipped by 0 bases and J by 4 bases; unmatched bases: 8. CDR3 sequence reads: CASSQEISGSGSDTQYF. CDR3 bases: TGCGCCAGCAGCCAAGAGATTAGCGGGAGTGGGTCAGATACGCAGTATTTT.

The chain uses TRBV11-2 and TRBJ2-5; D remains ambiguous. Trimming left V 0 bases short and J 4 bases short, with 12 bases between. The CDR3 consists of 15 residues. Germline V gene sequence: CDR1 SGHAT, CDR2 FQNNGV. The CDR3 here is CASSLDLVVAETQYF. The CDR3 bases are TGTGCCAGCAGCTTAGATCTAGTGGTCGCAGAGACCCAGTACTTC.

The chain employs TRBV30 and TRBJ2-5; 11 positions match TRBD2. CDR3 length: 15 amino acids. Per germline, CDR1 GTSNPN and CDR2 SVGIG (reference sequence). Trimming cost V 0 bases and J 4 bases; bases outside gene matches: 4. CDR3 loop: CAWSVRLAGGETQYF. The DNA of the CDR3 is TGTGCCTGGAGTGTACGTCTAGCGGGAGGAGAGACCCAGTACTTC.

V and J are TRBV7-9 and TRBJ1-5; possibly TRBD1 for D (6 bases). The germline gives CDR1 SEHNR, CDR2 FQNEAQ (reference sequence). V lost 6 bases and J lost 3, with 21 bases in between. CDR3 length: 17 amino acids. CDR3 protein: CASSSNQGQAPNQPQHF. The CDR3 DNA sequence: TGTGCCAGCAGTTCCAATCAGGGGCAGGCCCCCAATCAGCCCCAGCATTTT.

The chain is built from TRBV5-1 and TRBJ1-4; D not resolved. Per the germline V gene, CDR1 is SGHRS and CDR2 is YFSETQ. CDR3 size: 14 residues. Trimming removed 4 bases at V and 4 bases at J, with 11 bases between. The CDR3 nucleotides read TGCGCCAGCAGCCCCGGGAGCAGTAATGAAAAACTGTTTTTT. Translating gives CASSPGSSNEKLFF.

The chain employs TRBV5-1 and TRBJ2-7, with D unclear. Germline-derived CDR1 and CDR2 are SGHRS and YFSETQ. The CDR3 extends over 15 amino acids. V was pared by 0 bases and J by 5 bases, with 15 bases between. In nucleotides, the CDR3 is TGCGCCAGCAGCTTGGGTGGGCTCGGTGACGACGAGCAGTACTTC. It codes for CASSLGGLGDDEQYF.

This chain links TRBV7-2 with TRBJ2-3; 7 bases fit TRBD2. Germline CDR1 reads SGHTA; CDR2 reads FQGNSA. Trimming at V came to 0 bases and at J to 0 bases, leaving 6 bases not matched to a gene. The CDR3 loop spans 17 amino acids. CDR3 residues: CASSLARAGVSTDTQYF. The CDR3 DNA reads TGTGCCAGCAGCTTAGCGCGGGCGGGAGTGAGCACAGATACGCAGTATTTT.

This chain connects TRBV7-9 to TRBJ1-1; D is unresolved. Germline values: CDR1 SEHNR, CDR2 FQNEAQ (reference sequence). CDR3 length: 12 amino acids. Trimming stripped 0 bases from V and 11 bases from J, with 10 bases between. CDR3 sequence: CASSLAPFEAFF. The CDR3 coding sequence is TGTGCCAGCAGCTTAGCGCCATTCGAGGCTTTCTTT.

This chain connects TRBV9 to TRBJ2-7; the match to TRBD1 covers 9 bases. The CDR3 has 15 residues. Trimming cost V 3 bases and J 4 bases; bases outside gene matches: 8. Germline V gene lookup returns CDR1 SGDLS and CDR2 YYNGEE. CDR3 sequence: CASSEGGTGMYEQYF. As DNA, the CDR3 is TGTGCCAGCAGCGAGGGGGGGACAGGGATGTACGAGCAGTACTTC.

V usage is TRBV7-2 and J usage is TRBJ2-7; TRBD1 matches 12 bases. The CDR3 is 15 amino acids. V trimming: 3 bases; J trimming: 3 bases; junction bases outside the gene matches: 3. CDR1 and CDR2 (germline): SGHTA, FQGNSA. The chain's CDR3 is CASSFGTGGLYEQYF. The CDR3 DNA sequence: TGTGCCAGCAGCTTCGGGACAGGGGGCCTCTACGAGCAGTACTTC.

V and J are TRBV27 and TRBJ1-5; 8 bases are shared with TRBD1. In germline, CDR1 is MNHEY, CDR2 SMNVEV (reference sequence). The CDR3 is 17 amino acids. V was pared by 6 bases and J by 6 bases, with 16 bases of the junction left unmatched. The chain's CDR3 is CASSPTGGPRRGQPQHF. CDR3 bases: TGTGCCAGCAGCCCCACAGGGGGACCCAGGAGAGGTCAGCCCCAGCATTTT.

The chain uses TRBV4-3 and TRBJ2-7; weak D call: TRBD2 (5 bases). CDR1 LGHNA and CDR2 YSLEER come from the germline V gene. The CDR3 totals 13 residues. The V gene lost 0 bases and the J gene lost 9 bases, with 12 bases spanning the gap. CDR3 in DNA: TGCGCCAGCAGCCAAGATATCGGGGTCTTGCAGTACTTC. Its protein product is CASSQDIGVLQYF.

This rearrangement joins TRBV24-1 to TRBJ1-2, with D unclear. Trimming took 3 bases from V and 4 from J, leaving 11 bases between them. CDR3 length: 14 amino acids. The germline V gene has CDR1 KGHDR and CDR2 SFDVKD. Here the CDR3 reads CATSDPRGVYGYTF. In DNA form, the CDR3 reads TGTGCCACCAGTGATCCCCGGGGAGTCTATGGCTACACCTTC.

A note on this clone: The sample holds other DNA sequences that translate to the same CDR3. The chain employs TRBV7-9 and TRBJ2-7, with 9 bases aligning to TRBD2. The V and J ends lost 5 bases and 4 bases, in that order; junction bases with no gene match: 6. This CDR3 is 14 amino acids long. CDR1 and CDR2 (germline): SEHNR, FQNEAQ (reference sequence). In DNA, the CDR3 is TGTGCCAGCAGCCTTAGCGGGAGAGGGTACGAGCAGTACTTC. This encodes CASSLSGRGYEQYF.

The chain is built from TRBV7-2 and TRBJ2-7, with a tentative D call TRBD1 (5 bases). The V end was cut by 1 base, the J end by 5 bases, with 12 bases between. CDR3 size: 14 residues. Germline CDR1 is SGHTA and CDR2 is FQGNSA. The CDR3 protein is CASSLVFDSHEQYF. The CDR3 DNA follows: TGTGCCAGCAGCTTAGTTTTCGACAGCCACGAGCAGTACTTC. Full variable domain (missing parts from reference TRBV7-2 and TRBJ2-7): GAGVSQSPSNKVTEKGKDVELRCDPISGHTALYWYRQSLGQGLEFLIYFQGNSAPDKSGLPSDRFSAERTGGSVSTLTIQRTQQEDSAVYLCASSLVFDSHEQYFGPGTRLTVT.

The chain uses TRBV6-6 and TRBJ2-1, with 9 bases aligning to TRBD2. Germline V gene lookup returns CDR1 MNHNY and CDR2 SVGAGI (reference sequence). J lost 8 bases, V lost 6 bases, and 20 bases had no gene match. The CDR3 runs 18 residues. CDR3 DNA: TGTGCCAGCAGCCGATTTAGCGGGAGTCGTCCCGGTGGGCATGAGCAGTTCTTC. Protein: CASSRFSGSRPGGHEQFF.